These 13 T cell receptor beta chains originate from one sample sequenced in a study of blood T cell repertoires in COVID-19. The table came from immunoSEQ multiplex PCR; TCRdb's copy has only in-frame clones and leaves some out. The table shows 360,000 or so clones, with more than 75% occurring only once. The material sequenced was PBMCs or T cells enriched from blood (not recorded which). The receptors stem from a woman in her 30s who had recovered from COVID-19.

This clone was detected once. The chain employs TRBV20-1 and TRBJ2-6; possible D gene TRBD2, 6 bases. V lost 3 bases to trimming and J lost 0 bases, with 12 bases between them. CDR3 length equals 16 residues. The germline CDR1 and CDR2 sequences are DFQATT and SNEGSKA (reference sequence). The CDR3 sequence is CSASLDGGSGANVLTF. For the CDR3, the DNA is TGCAGTGCTAGTCTGGACGGGGGCTCTGGGGCCAACGTCCTGACTTTC.

This clone has only one observation. The chain employs TRBV11-3 and TRBJ2-1, with 8 bases lining up with TRBD1. Germline V CDR1 and CDR2: SGHNT, YENEEA. V gave up 1 base and J gave up 9 bases; unmatched junction bases: 8. This CDR3 is 15 amino acids long. DNA of the CDR3: TGTGCCAGCAGCTTAGGGGCTGGACAGGGTTTTGAGCAGTTCTTC. Translating gives CASSLGAGQGFEQFF.

The V and J genes are TRBV2 and TRBJ2-3, with a possible D match to TRBD2 (5 bases). The ends were cut back, 7 bases at V and 4 bases at J, with 12 bases in the middle. Per germline, CDR1 SNHLY and CDR2 FYNNEI. The CDR3 covers 13 residues. The DNA of the CDR3 is TGTGCCAGCAACGGGGTGAAGGCAGATACGCAGTATTTT. It yields the protein CASNGVKADTQYF.

The gene calls are TRBV3-1 (or the pseudogene TRBV3-2) and TRBJ2-1, with 7 bases identical to TRBD1. This CDR3 region has 15 residues. Germline V lookup: CDR1 LGHDT, CDR2 YNNKEL (reference sequence). V was clipped by 4 bases and J by 7 bases; unmatched bases: 10. CDR3 amino acids: CASSPQGSVGNEQFF. The CDR3 bases are TGTGCCAGCAGCCCACAGGGGAGTGTTGGTAATGAGCAGTTCTTC.

The table lists this clone with a few counts. The chain joins TRBV11-2 to TRBJ2-1; TRBD2 matches at 9 bases. There are 16 residues in the CDR3. The J segment lost 6 bases and the V segment lost 3 bases, leaving 9 bases of the junction unmatched. Germline-derived CDR1 and CDR2 are SGHAT and FQNNGV. The CDR3 is CASSFLAGGGPNEQFF. CDR3 sequence (DNA): TGTGCCAGCAGCTTCTTGGCGGGAGGGGGTCCCAATGAGCAGTTCTTC.

This sequence joins TRBV5-1 and TRBJ2-7; TRBD2 aligns across 10 bases. The CDR3 consists of 16 residues. CDR1 is SGHRS, CDR2 YFSETQ, per germline. Unmatched junction bases numbered 11, after V lost 4 bases and J lost 4 bases. Here the CDR3 reads CASSPSLAGRAYEQYF. CDR3 DNA sequence: TGCGCCAGCAGCCCCTCACTAGCGGGACGTGCGTACGAGCAGTACTTC.

The chain combines TRBV9 with TRBJ2-1; 10 bases agree with TRBD2. Germline-derived CDR1 and CDR2 are SGDLS and YYNGEE. The CDR3 is 17 residues long. The trim removed 3 bases at V and 3 bases at J, leaving 9 bases unmatched. For the CDR3, the DNA is TGTGCCAGCAGCGCCCCGACAGCGGGGGGGTACTACAATGAGCAGTTCTTC. Its translation is CASSAPTAGGYYNEQFF.

The chain employs TRBV4-2 and TRBJ2-1, with 12 bases lining up with TRBD2. The CDR3 length is 17 residues. The ends lost 4 bases at V and 6 bases at J; junction bases unmatched: 10. The germline V gene encodes CDR1 LGHNA and CDR2 YNFKEQ. CDR3 in DNA: TGTGCCAGCAGCCCCCTTCCGCTAGCGGGGGGGGTCAATGAGCAGTTCTTC. Translated, it gives CASSPLPLAGGVNEQFF.

The chain has TRBV7-2 and TRBJ2-7, with 7 bases aligning to TRBD2. The V gene's germline CDR1 is SGHTA and CDR2 FQGNSA. This CDR3 region has 13 residues. V dropped 1 base and J dropped 6; count of bases not matched to a gene: 3. The DNA of the CDR3 is TGTGCCAGCAGCTTAGGGACTAGGCTCGAGCAGTACTTC. Protein product: CASSLGTRLEQYF.

The CDR3, as DNA: TGTGCCAGCAGGACTAGCGGGAGGAGGACAGATACGCAGTATTTT. Translation gives CASRTSGRRTDTQYF. This rearrangement joins TRBV27 to TRBJ2-3, with 13 bases lining up with TRBD2. Germline loops: CDR1 MNHEY, CDR2 SMNVEV (reference sequence). After removal of 6 bases from V and 3 bases from J, the junction contained 3 bases not matched to a gene. The CDR3 extends over 15 amino acids.

The CDR3 coding sequence is TGCGCCAGCAGCCAAGTGACTAGCGGAGGGGCCTACGAGCAGTACTTC. Translation gives CASSQVTSGGAYEQYF. The J gene is TRBJ2-7, the V gene TRBV4-1, with 9 nucleotides matching TRBD2. There are 16 residues in the CDR3. Trimming at V came to 1 base and at J to 2 bases, leaving 6 bases not matched to a gene. CDR1 is MGHRA, CDR2 YSYEKL, per germline.

V is TRBV5-4 and J is TRBJ2-7; 12 bases match TRBD1. After removal of 3 bases from V and 0 bases from J, the junction contained 13 bases not matched to a gene. The CDR3 has 19 residues. From germline, CDR1 is SGHNT and CDR2 YYREEE (reference sequence). CDR3 in amino acids: CASSSGQGAKYFDSYEQYF. The CDR3 DNA sequence: TGTGCCAGCAGCTCGGGACAGGGGGCGAAATATTTTGACTCCTACGAGCAGTACTTC.

This sequence joins TRBV27 and TRBJ2-1, with 9 nucleotides matching TRBD2. The CDR3 spans 13 residues. V gave up 6 bases and J gave up 7 bases; unmatched junction bases: 4. CDR1 and CDR2 from the germline V gene are MNHEY and SMNVEV (reference sequence). The CDR3, as DNA: TGTGCCAGCAGAGCGACTAGCGGAAATGAGCAGTTCTTC. Its protein product is CASRATSGNEQFF.